This T cell receptor (beta chain) was retrieved from a study of T cells in Graves' hyperthyroidism and ophthalmopathy. Ophthalmopathy patients had moderate-to-severe active disease, CAS ≥3, NOSPECS ≥4, and disease duration under 3 months. Each diagnosis drew on symptoms, thyroxine, TRAb, thyroid ultrasound and orbital computed tomography findings. Using RNA transcripts as the source, TCR beta CDR3 regions were amplified. RT-PCR in the first round (using the HTBI primer set) targeted the TCR CDR3. From the multiplex PCR reads, TCRdb called clonotypes with MiXCR, one entry per CDR3 protein. The table lists around 370,000 distinct CDR3 sequences, around a sixth of them singletons. General study findings and limits: Blood held most thyroid clonotypes expanded above 0.001 frequency. Researchers report that a 13 V-J model separated ophthalmopathy from stable hyperthyroidism.

The ends lost 5 bases at V and 2 bases at J; junction bases unmatched: 4. The germline V gene has CDR1 SNHLY and CDR2 FYNNEI. This CDR3 region has 14 residues. This clonotype was picked up many times. Its target is not known. The rearrangement joins TRBV2 to TRBJ1-1, with 8 bases identical to TRBD1. The TCR originated in a man aged 18 to 30 with Graves' ophthalmopathy. Sequenced input: blood. CDR3 nucleotides: TGTGCCAGCAGTATGGCAGGGGGCAACACTGAAGCTTTCTTT. Amino acid sequence: CASSMAGGNTEAFF.